This T cell receptor beta chain was identified in a study of patients and donors after allogeneic stem cell transplantation. The germline V and J ends were trimmed by 1 base and 0 bases, with 16 bases remaining between them. CDR3 length equals 19 residues. Germline CDR1 is LNHNV and CDR2 is YYDKDF (reference sequence). Using its own MiXCR run on the RT-PCR reads, TCRdb lists one record per CDR3 protein. The top ten clones hold 6.5% to 7.5% of a sample with 390,000 or so distinct CDR3 sequences, around 15% of them seen once. The receptor comes from a human donor who was either an allogeneic HSCT recipient or a stem cell or donor lymphocyte infusion donor (not recorded which). It is not recorded whose cells these are; they may come from a transplant donor. The V call is TRBV15, the J call TRBJ2-6, with a possible D match to TRBD1 (6 bases). The sequenced sample consisted of blood, either unsorted or a sorted T cell fraction (not recorded which). CDR3 nucleotides: TGTGCCACCAGCAGAGGTACAGGGAGAAGTTACTCTGGGGCCAACGTCCTGACTTTC. It codes for CATSRGTGRSYSGANVLTF.